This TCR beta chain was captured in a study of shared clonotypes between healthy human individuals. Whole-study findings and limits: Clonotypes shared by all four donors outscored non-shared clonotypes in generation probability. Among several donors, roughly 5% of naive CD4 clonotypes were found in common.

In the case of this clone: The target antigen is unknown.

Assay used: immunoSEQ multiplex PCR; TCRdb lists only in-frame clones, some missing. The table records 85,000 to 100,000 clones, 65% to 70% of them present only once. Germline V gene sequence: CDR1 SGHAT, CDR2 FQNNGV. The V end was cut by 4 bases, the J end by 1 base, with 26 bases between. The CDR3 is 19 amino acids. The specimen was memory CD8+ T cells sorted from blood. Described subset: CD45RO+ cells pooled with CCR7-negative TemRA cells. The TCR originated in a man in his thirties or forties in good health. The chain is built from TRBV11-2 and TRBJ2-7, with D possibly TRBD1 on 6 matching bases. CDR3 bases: TGTGCCAGCAGCTACCCGGGACACAACTACCCGGTAGGTTCCTACGAGCAGTACTTC. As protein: CASSYPGHNYPVGSYEQYF.